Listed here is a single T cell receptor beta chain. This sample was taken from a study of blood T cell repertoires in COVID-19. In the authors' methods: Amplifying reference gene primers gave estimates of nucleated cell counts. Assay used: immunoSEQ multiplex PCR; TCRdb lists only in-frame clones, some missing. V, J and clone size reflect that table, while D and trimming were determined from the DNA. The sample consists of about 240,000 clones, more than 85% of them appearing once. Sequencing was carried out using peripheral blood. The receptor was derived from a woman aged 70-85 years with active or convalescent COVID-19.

The CDR3 reads CASSPRRSNTEAFF. DNA of the CDR3: TGTGCCAGCAGCCCCCGTAGATCCAACACTGAAGCTTTCTTT. This chain connects TRBV9 to TRBJ1-1, with D unresolved. CDR3 length equals 14 residues. Deletions cut 4 bases from V and 2 bases from J, with 12 bases between. Germline lookup yields CDR1 SGDLS and CDR2 YYNGEE.